This T cell receptor (beta chain) was captured by sequencing in a study of cytomegalovirus exposure and HLA in healthy donors. A note on this clone: The antigen is not known.

CDR3 length equals 18 residues. Germline V lookup: CDR1 SGHRS, CDR2 YFSETQ. V was cut by 3 bases and J by 2 bases, with 23 bases left in between. Missing from this donor's record is the CMV serostatus. Amplification used 60 Vbeta primers and 13 Jbeta primers. TCRdb's table, derived via immunoSEQ multiplex PCR, lists solely in-frame clones and lacks some. The sample contains approximately 140,000 clones, about four fifths of which appear only once. Whole-study results and caveats: Most CMV-associated TCR beta chains were later found to appear HLA-restricted. As immune exposure information, only CMV serostatus was available. Most TCR sequences were uncommon, yet certain public TCRs appeared in many donors.

Material for sequencing was PBMCs. The chain joins TRBV5-1 to TRBJ1-2; a possible D gene is TRBD1 (5 bases). This receptor was taken from a human donor in good health. The CDR3 here is CASSSQRFRTKENYGYTF. The CDR3 nucleotides are TGCGCCAGCAGCTCCCAACGTTTTAGGACAAAAGAAAACTATGGCTACACCTTC.